The 23 T cell receptor beta chains presented below share a single source sample, sequenced in a study of T cell repertoires in cytomegalovirus infection. TCRdb used MiXCR to reprocess the reads, holding one entry per CDR3 protein. In the table there are 300,000 to 400,000 distinct CDR3 sequences, more than 8% of which are singletons. The sequencing input was PBMCs. The receptors here all came from a human donor in good health (CMV status not recorded). Some clones in this sample may be carry-over from other donors' samples.

The V call is TRBV6-2 or TRBV6-3, the J call TRBJ2-5; a possible D gene is TRBD2 (5 bases). V was trimmed by 2 bases and J by 2 bases, leaving 12 bases between them. Germline assignment: CDR1 MNHEY and CDR2 SVGEGT. This CDR3 is 15 amino acids long. The CDR3 protein is CASSYDKSGQETQYF. CDR3 bases: TGTGCCAGCAGTTACGATAAAAGCGGTCAAGAGACCCAGTACTTC.

This clonotype was seen many times. The rearrangement uses TRBV7-2 and TRBJ2-7; perhaps TRBD2 as D (6 bases). The CDR3 consists of 15 residues. Germline V gene lookup returns CDR1 SGHTA and CDR2 FQGNSA. V lost 5 bases to trimming and J lost 2 bases, with 16 bases between them. The CDR3 DNA is TGTGCCAGCAGCCTCGGGAGCGGTCAAACCTACGAGCAGTACTTC. Translating gives CASSLGSGQTYEQYF.

This clonotype occurred a few times. The DNA of the CDR3 is TGTGCCAGCAGACAGGGGACGAACACCGGGGAGCTGTTTTTT. Its translation: CASRQGTNTGELFF. The gene calls are TRBV2 and TRBJ2-2; 7 nucleotides line up with TRBD1. This CDR3 comprises 14 residues. Looked up from germline, CDR1 is SNHLY and CDR2 is FYNNEI. V dropped 6 bases and J dropped 0; count of bases not matched to a gene: 1.

This clonotype has a count of ten or more. The rearrangement joins TRBV12-3 or TRBV12-4 to TRBJ1-1, with D hard to call. CDR3 length: 14 amino acids. V dropped 3 bases and J dropped 4 bases, with 12 bases sitting between them. The CDR3 protein is CASSFSTTATEAFF. In nucleotides, the CDR3 is TGTGCCAGCAGTTTTAGTACCACCGCCACTGAAGCTTTCTTT.

This clonotype was seen many times. The J gene is TRBJ2-1, the V gene TRBV7-2; TRBD2 matches at 11 bases. V lost 3 bases to trimming and J lost 4 bases; unmatched junction nucleotides: 8. This CDR3 comprises 17 residues. The germline gives CDR1 SGHTA, CDR2 FQGNSA. The CDR3, as DNA: TGTGCCAGCAGCTTCCTCTCGACTAGCGGGACTTACAATGAGCAGTTCTTC. Its protein product is CASSFLSTSGTYNEQFF.

This clonotype appeared many times. The chain couples TRBV7-2 to TRBJ2-5; TRBD2 might be the D (5 bases). Germline V gives CDR1 SGHTA, CDR2 FQGNSA. V shed 2 bases and J shed 5 bases, with 12 bases lying between them. This CDR3 region has 14 residues. DNA for the CDR3: TGTGCCAGCAGCTTATACGGCCGGGGTGAGACCCAGTACTTC. Its protein product is CASSLYGRGETQYF.

This clonotype occurred many times. The V call is TRBV27, the J call TRBJ1-1, with D unclear. V gave up 8 bases and J gave up 3 bases, with 13 bases separating them. Germline CDR1 reads MNHEY; CDR2 reads SMNVEV (reference sequence). The length of the CDR3 is 13 residues. This CDR3 is CASSLAPYTEAFF. In DNA, the CDR3 is TGTGCCAGCTCCTTAGCCCCATACACTGAAGCTTTCTTT.

The chain couples TRBV6-6 to TRBJ2-2; the D gene is possibly TRBD1 (7 bases). Trimming shortened V by 5 bases and J by 5 bases, and 18 bases separated the two germline ends. Germline values: CDR1 MNHNY, CDR2 SVGAGI (reference sequence). This CDR3 region has 16 residues. The CDR3 coding sequence is TGTGCCAGCAGTGGAGCAGGGGGAGGTTTGACCGGGGAGCTGTTTTTT. It codes for CASSGAGGGLTGELFF.

This clonotype was counted many times. J is TRBJ1-2 and V is TRBV12-3 or TRBV12-4; 7 bases line up with TRBD1. There are 14 residues in the CDR3. The ends lost 6 bases at V and 4 bases at J; junction bases unmatched: 8. This CDR3 is CASRRRDSIYGYTF. DNA for the CDR3: TGTGCCAGCAGACGTAGGGACAGCATCTATGGCTACACCTTC.

This clonotype came up many times. The chain couples TRBV19 to TRBJ2-2; the match to TRBD2 covers 7 bases. Looked up from germline, CDR1 is LNHDA and CDR2 is SQIVND (reference sequence). V lost 9 bases and J lost 1; bases outside the gene matches: 8. The CDR3 runs to 15 residues. CDR3 in amino acids: CASWDPSGNTGELFF. The CDR3 coding sequence is TGTGCCAGCTGGGACCCTAGCGGGAACACCGGGGAGCTGTTTTTT.

The chain employs TRBV7-2 and TRBJ2-5; the D is unclear. V was shortened by 6 bases and J by 2 bases, with 10 bases between the two germline ends. Germline V gives CDR1 SGHTA, CDR2 FQGNSA. The CDR3 extends over 13 amino acids. CDR3 loop: CASRPGLQETQYF. The CDR3 bases are TGTGCCAGCAGACCGGGCCTACAAGAGACCCAGTACTTC.

This clonotype has a handful of counts. This rearrangement joins TRBV7-9 to TRBJ2-3; D gene unclear. The germline V and J ends were trimmed by 5 bases and 9 bases, with 12 bases remaining between them. This CDR3 has 12 amino acids. The germline V gene encodes CDR1 SEHNR and CDR2 FQNEAQ (reference sequence). CDR3 nucleotides: TGTGCCAGCAGCCCTCCCGATCAGACGCAGTATTTT. It encodes CASSPPDQTQYF.

This clonotype was detected many times. The V gene is TRBV6-5, the J gene TRBJ2-3; unclear D gene. The V gene lost 8 bases and the J gene lost 6 bases, with 6 bases spanning the gap. The CDR3 is 10 amino acids. The germline V gene encodes CDR1 MNHEY and CDR2 SVGAGI. The CDR3 nucleotides are TGTGCCAGCGGGCGGGATACGCAGTATTTT. It encodes CASGRDTQYF.

The chain combines TRBV7-9 with TRBJ2-1; D is unclear. Per germline, CDR1 SEHNR and CDR2 FQNEAQ (reference sequence). The CDR3 has 14 amino acids. The ends were cut back, 0 bases at V and 6 bases at J, with 9 bases in the middle. The CDR3 loop reads CASSLAAPGNEQFF. In DNA form, the CDR3 reads TGTGCCAGCAGCTTAGCGGCCCCAGGCAATGAGCAGTTCTTC.

This clonotype came up a few times. The V call is TRBV20-1, the J call TRBJ1-2; D remains ambiguous. CDR3 size: 13 residues. CDR1 is DFQATT and CDR2 is SNEGSKA in the germline V gene (reference sequence). V lost 1 base and J 4 bases, leaving 10 bases between the germline ends. The CDR3 nucleotides are TGCAGTGCTAGAGCGGACCTGCCCTATGGCTACACCTTC. Translation gives CSARADLPYGYTF.

The V and J genes are TRBV6-4 and TRBJ2-1; the D gene is possibly TRBD2 (7 bases). The CDR3 loop spans 15 amino acids. Germline CDR1 reads MRHNA; CDR2 reads SNTAGT. Trimming removed 5 bases from V and 2 bases from J, with 13 bases in between. CDR3 DNA sequence: TGTGCCAGCAGTCCGAACGGGGGGCCCTACAATGAGCAGTTCTTC. This sequence encodes CASSPNGGPYNEQFF.

This chain joins TRBV19 and TRBJ1-2, with D hard to call. Trimming left V 1 base short and J 8 bases short, with 14 bases between. The CDR3 spans 14 residues. The germline CDR1 and CDR2 sequences are LNHDA and SQIVND (reference sequence). The CDR3 DNA follows: TGTGCCAGTAGTATAGGGGTCCCTCGACGCGGCTACACCTTC. It is translated as CASSIGVPRRGYTF.

This chain joins TRBV19 and TRBJ1-2; 8 nucleotides line up with TRBD1. This CDR3 is built from 15 residues. In germline, CDR1 is LNHDA, CDR2 SQIVND (reference sequence). J lost 5 bases, V lost 4 bases, and 9 bases had no gene match. CDR3 sequence: CASSTTQGANYGYTF. The CDR3 coding sequence is TGTGCCAGTAGTACAACTCAGGGGGCGAATTATGGCTACACCTTC.

The chain uses TRBV7-8 and TRBJ2-1; either TRBD1 or TRBD2 may supply D (5 bases each). V was shortened by 6 bases and J by 3 bases, with 15 bases between the two germline ends. The CDR3 loop spans 15 amino acids. In germline, CDR1 is SGHVS, CDR2 FQNEAQ. DNA of the CDR3: TGTGCCAGCAGTTTCCGGGACCCTGGCTACAATGAGCAGTTCTTC. Translated: CASSFRDPGYNEQFF.

In its sample, this clonotype was seen many times. The genes are TRBV7-8 and TRBJ2-7, with D unclear. V lost 5 bases to trimming and J lost 3 bases, with 8 bases between them. The germline gives CDR1 SGHVS, CDR2 FQNEAQ. The CDR3 runs 12 residues. CDR3: CASSTVGYEQYF. In nucleotides, the CDR3 is TGTGCCAGCAGCACGGTGGGCTACGAGCAGTACTTC.

The table lists this clonotype with many counts. The rearrangement uses TRBV7-8 and TRBJ1-5, with 7 bases fitting TRBD1. Per the germline V gene, CDR1 is SGHVS and CDR2 is FQNEAQ. This CDR3 has 14 residues. V shed 4 bases, J shed 4 bases, and the junction held 4 bases outside the gene matches. CDR3 sequence: CASSSDRVNQPQHF. CDR3 nucleotides: TGTGCCAGCAGCTCCGACAGGGTAAATCAGCCCCAGCATTTT.

This clonotype was observed a handful of times. The gene calls are TRBV4-3 and TRBJ1-2, with a weak D call TRBD1 (5 bases). This CDR3 has 15 amino acids. Trimming shortened V by 2 bases and J by 10 bases, and 20 bases separated the two germline ends. The germline gives CDR1 LGHNA, CDR2 YSLEER. This CDR3 is CASSQSTGTAIVYTF. CDR3 bases: TGCGCCAGCAGCCAATCCACCGGGACGGCGATTGTCTACACCTTC.

V and J are TRBV20-1 and TRBJ2-3; possible D gene TRBD1, 5 bases. V was shortened by 4 bases and J by 5 bases, with 16 bases between the two germline ends. The germline gives CDR1 DFQATT, CDR2 SNEGSKA (reference sequence). CDR3 length: 14 amino acids. The CDR3 DNA is TGCAGTGCTATTAAGGACACTGCAGTAGATACGCAGTATTTT. This encodes CSAIKDTAVDTQYF.